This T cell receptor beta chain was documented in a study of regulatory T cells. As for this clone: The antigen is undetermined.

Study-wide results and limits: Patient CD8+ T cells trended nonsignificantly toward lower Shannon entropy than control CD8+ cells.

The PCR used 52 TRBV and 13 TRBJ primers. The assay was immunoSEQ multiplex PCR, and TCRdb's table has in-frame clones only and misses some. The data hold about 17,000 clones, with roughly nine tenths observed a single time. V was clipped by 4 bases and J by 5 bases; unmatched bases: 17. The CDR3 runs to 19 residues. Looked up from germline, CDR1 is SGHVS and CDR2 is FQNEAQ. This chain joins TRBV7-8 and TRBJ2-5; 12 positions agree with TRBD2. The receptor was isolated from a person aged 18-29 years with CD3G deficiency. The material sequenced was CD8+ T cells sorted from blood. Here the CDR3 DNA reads TGTGCCAGCAGCTCATGGCGGACAGCTAGCGGGGGGGCCCTGGAGACCCAGTACTTC. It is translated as CASSSWRTASGGALETQYF.